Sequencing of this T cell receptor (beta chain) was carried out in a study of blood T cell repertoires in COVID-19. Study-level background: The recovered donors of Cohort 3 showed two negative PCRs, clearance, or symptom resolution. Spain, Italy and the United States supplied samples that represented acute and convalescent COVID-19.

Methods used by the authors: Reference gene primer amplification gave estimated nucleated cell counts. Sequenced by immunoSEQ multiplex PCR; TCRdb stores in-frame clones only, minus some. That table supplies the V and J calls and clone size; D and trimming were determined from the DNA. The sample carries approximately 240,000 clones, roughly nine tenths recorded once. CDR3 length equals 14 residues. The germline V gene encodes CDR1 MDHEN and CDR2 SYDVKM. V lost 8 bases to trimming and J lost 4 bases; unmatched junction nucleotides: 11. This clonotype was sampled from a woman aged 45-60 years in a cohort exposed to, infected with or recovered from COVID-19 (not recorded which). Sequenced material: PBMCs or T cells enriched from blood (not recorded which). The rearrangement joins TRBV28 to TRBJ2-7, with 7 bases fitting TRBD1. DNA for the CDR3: TGTGCCAGCGCCAGACAGGGACCCACTTACGAGCAGTACTTC. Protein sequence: CASARQGPTYEQYF.